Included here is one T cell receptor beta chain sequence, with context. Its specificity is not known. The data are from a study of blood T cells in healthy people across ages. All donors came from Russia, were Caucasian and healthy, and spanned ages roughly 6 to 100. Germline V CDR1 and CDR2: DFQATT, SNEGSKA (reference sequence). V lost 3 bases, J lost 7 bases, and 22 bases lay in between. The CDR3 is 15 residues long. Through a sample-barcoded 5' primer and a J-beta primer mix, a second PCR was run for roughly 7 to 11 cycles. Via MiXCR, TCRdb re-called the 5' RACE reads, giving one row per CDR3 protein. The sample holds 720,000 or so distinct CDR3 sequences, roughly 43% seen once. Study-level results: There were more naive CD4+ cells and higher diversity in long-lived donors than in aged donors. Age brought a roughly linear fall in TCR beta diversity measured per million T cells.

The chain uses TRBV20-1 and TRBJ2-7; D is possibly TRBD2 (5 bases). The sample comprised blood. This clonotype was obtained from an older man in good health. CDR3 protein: CSASSRTGTYNEQYF. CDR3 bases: TGCAGTGCTAGTTCCCGGACGGGAACCTACAATGAGCAGTACTTC.